The clone carrying this TCR beta chain was seen repeatedly, ten times or more. The sample belongs to a study of Graves' ophthalmopathy and Graves' hyperthyroidism. The study amplified TCR beta CDR3 regions using RNA transcripts. HTBI primers were employed in first-round RT-PCR, then a second-round multiplex PCR followed. TCRdb passed the multiplex PCR reads through MiXCR, listing each CDR3 protein once. The data contain over 150,000 distinct CDR3 sequences, 30% to 45% of them singletons. The CDR3 contains 16 residues. Germline CDR1 LGHNA, CDR2 YNFKEQ. V lost 0 bases to trimming and J lost 5 bases; unmatched junction nucleotides: 7.

The specimen was peripheral blood. The chain uses TRBV4-2 and TRBJ2-7, with 10 nucleotides matching TRBD2. This TCR was sampled from a woman aged 40 to 55 with Graves' ophthalmopathy. The CDR3 spells CASSQDKASGGDEQYF. The CDR3 region has the DNA TGTGCCAGCAGCCAAGATAAGGCTAGCGGGGGCGACGAGCAGTACTTC.